This T cell receptor beta chain was observed in a study of T cells in women clearing cervical HPV infection. Findings of the study overall: CIN3+ cases had significantly higher TCR richness than controls; evenness did not differ.

About this clone itself: What it binds is unknown. Read data end 3 residues before the CDR3 end; the end is taken from the germline J gene.

Trimming cost V 6 bases and J 9 bases; bases outside gene matches: 9. This CDR3 has 14 amino acids. Germline values: CDR1 PRHDT, CDR2 FYEKMQ (reference sequence). immunoSEQ multiplex PCR used an average of around 1,200 ng genomic DNA. Here immunoSEQ multiplex PCR was the method, and the copy in TCRdb shows in-frame clones only, minus some. Its clone listing holds over 30,000 clones. The sequencing sample was made of blood buffy coat. The gene calls are TRBV13 and TRBJ2-1; TRBD2 matches at 9 bases. The receptor was derived from a woman between 18 and 75 years old with a cervical HPV16 infection that either progressed to CIN3+ or cleared (not recorded which). The CDR3 reads CASRSGGGAGEQFF. The sequenced CDR3 bases are TGTGCCAGCAGATCGGGCGGGGGGGCCGGTGAG.